These 10 T cell receptor beta chains were all obtained from the same sample, sequenced in a study of a mutant IDH1 vaccine in newly diagnosed glioma. Specified time point: baseline, week 1 (first vaccination visit). Stated treatment: pre-vaccination baseline after standard-of-care therapy. The table came from immunoSEQ multiplex PCR; TCRdb's copy has only in-frame clones and leaves some out. The table has around 54,000 clones, about four fifths seen once; the top ten hold about a fifth. The input for sequencing was PBMCs, taken from a glioma patient treated with radiotherapy, temozolomide or both. The receptors shown here come from a man aged 18 to 30 with glioma.

V and J are TRBV30 and TRBJ1-4; D uncertain. Germline V gene lookup returns CDR1 GTSNPN and CDR2 SVGIG (reference sequence). There are 16 residues in the CDR3. V was pared by 2 bases and J by 4 bases, with 17 bases between. The CDR3 sequence is CAWSFPNSYNNEKLFF. In DNA form, the CDR3 reads TGTGCCTGGAGTTTCCCTAACAGTTATAATAATGAAAAACTGTTTTTT.

Here the CDR3 reads CASGASRVTSNTGELFF. CDR3 nucleotides: TGTGCCAGCGGAGCCTCCCGGGTGACTAGTAACACCGGGGAGCTGTTTTTT. V is TRBV5-6 and J is TRBJ2-2; tentatively, D is TRBD2 (6 bases). CDR1 and CDR2 from the germline V gene are SGHDT and YYEEEE. This CDR3 is built from 17 residues. V was shortened by 7 bases and J by 2 bases, with 21 bases between the two germline ends. Full variable domain (rest looked up from reference TRBV5-6 and TRBJ2-2): DAGVTQSPTHLIKTRGQQVTLRCSPKSGHDTVSWYQQALGQGPQFIFQYYEEEERQRGNFPDRFSGHQFPNYSSELNVNALLLGDSALYLCASGASRVTSNTGELFFGEGSRLTVL.

This clone has just a few counts. The V call is TRBV10-3, the J call TRBJ1-1, with D possibly TRBD1 on 5 matching bases. CDR3 length equals 14 residues. The germline V and J ends were trimmed by 3 bases and 1 base, with 9 bases remaining between them. Looked up from germline, CDR1 is ENHRY and CDR2 is SYGVKD. CDR3 in DNA: TGTGCCATCAGTGAACAGGACGGGAACACTGAAGCTTTCTTT. Translated, it gives CAISEQDGNTEAFF.

The chain joins TRBV6-5 to TRBJ2-7; no definite D call. This CDR3 is 14 amino acids long. V was clipped by 5 bases and J by 5 bases, with 16 bases between them. Per the germline V gene, CDR1 is MNHEY and CDR2 is SVGAGI. The DNA for the CDR3 is TGTGCCAGCAGTACCTGGACCATTGGAAACGAGCAGTACTTC. This encodes CASSTWTIGNEQYF.

The chain recombines TRBV15 with TRBJ1-5; perhaps TRBD1 as D (5 bases). Trimming cost V 6 bases and J 6 bases, with 18 bases left between them. The CDR3 runs 15 residues. Germline CDR1 is LNHNV and CDR2 is YYDKDF (reference sequence). CDR3 amino acids: CATSLQGRGVQPQHF. DNA for the CDR3: TGTGCCACCAGTCTCCAGGGCCGGGGAGTTCAGCCCCAGCATTTT.

This chain uses TRBV10-3 with TRBJ1-2, with no clear D. Germline V gene lookup returns CDR1 ENHRY and CDR2 SYGVKD. Between the trimmed V and J ends, which lost 3 bases and 8 bases, there was a span of 10 bases. This CDR3 is built from 12 residues. CDR3 loop: CAISEVGRGYTF. The CDR3 DNA follows: TGTGCCATCAGTGAAGTAGGCCGGGGCTACACCTTC.

This clone appeared once. The chain links TRBV28 to TRBJ2-2; 10 nucleotides agree with TRBD1. The junction had 12 bases not matched to a gene; V was cut back by 6 bases and J by 8 bases. The CDR3 totals 16 residues. Germline CDR1 is MDHEN and CDR2 is SYDVKM. CDR3 DNA sequence: TGTGCCAGCAGGCCTTGGGGGACAGGGGATACGGGGGAGCTGTTTTTT. Protein product: CASRPWGTGDTGELFF. Full variable domain (remainder filled in from reference TRBV28 and TRBJ2-2): DVKVTQSSRYLVKRTGEKVFLECVQDMDHENMFWYRQDPGLGLRLIYFSYDVKMKEKGDIPEGYSVSREKKERFSLILESASTNQTSMYLCASRPWGTGDTGELFFGEGSRLTVL.

The genes are TRBV15 and TRBJ1-2; TRBD1 aligns across 7 bases. The V gene's germline CDR1 is LNHNV and CDR2 YYDKDF (reference sequence). Trimming removed 5 bases from V and 4 bases from J; junction bases left unmatched: 10. The CDR3 spans 15 residues. For the CDR3, the DNA is TGTGCCACCAGCCGAGGACAGGCGTCGCCCTATGGCTACACCTTC. Amino acids: CATSRGQASPYGYTF.

This chain uses TRBV19 with TRBJ2-6; possibly TRBD1 for D (6 bases). Germline CDR1 LNHDA, CDR2 SQIVND (reference sequence). Trimming shortened V by 4 bases and J by 0 bases, and 16 bases separated the two germline ends. This CDR3 region has 18 residues. DNA for the CDR3: TGTGCCAGTAGTAGGCAAGACAGGACGGTCTCTGGGGCCAACGTCCTGACTTTC. It translates to CASSRQDRTVSGANVLTF.

The chain combines TRBV9 with TRBJ2-7; TRBD2 is a possible D gene (6 bases). V lost 4 bases to trimming and J lost 6 bases, with 14 bases between them. This CDR3 has 13 residues. Germline-derived CDR1 and CDR2 are SGDLS and YYNGEE. Written as DNA, the CDR3 is TGTGCCAGCAGCCCCCAACTGGGAGGCGAGCAGTACTTC. It specifies CASSPQLGGEQYF.